The 2 T cell receptor beta chains below were found in one sample sequenced in a study of tumor-infiltrating lymphocytes in primary liver carcinoma. Starting material of 500 ng total RNA yielded TCR beta cDNA via a constant-region primer. TCR beta libraries came from three nested multiplex PCR rounds using slightly modified ARM-PCR. TRBV1-TRBV30 forward primers and a C-beta reverse primer were used in the first two PCR rounds, which each ran for 9 to 10 cycles. TCRdb redid the calling of the multiplex PCR reads with MiXCR, one entry per CDR3 protein. Of 65,000 to 90,000 distinct CDR3 sequences detected, 65% to 80% appear once; the ten largest clones hold approximately 19%. For each extraction, RNA and DNA were obtained together from around 20-30 mg of unsorted bulk tissue. The sequenced material came from liver tumor tissue from sampling region 1. As for subset: tumor region T1, superior pole. The receptors stem from a man aged 40-55 years with primary liver carcinoma and hepatitis B virus infection.

A note on this clonotype: The junction does not match germline at one end; this may be a read error. The V call is TRBV13, the J call TRBJ1-2, with D possibly TRBD1 on 6 matching bases. CDR3 length: 11 amino acids. Germline CDR1 and CDR2: PRHDT and FYEKMQ (reference sequence). This CDR3 reads CVSSLLQGSTF. In DNA form, the CDR3 reads TGTGTCAGCAGTTTATTACAGGGCTCCACCTTC.

Details on this clonotype: This likely comes from a read error, as the CDR3 has no conserved phenylalanine or tryptophan at its end. The chain recombines TRBV28 with TRBJ1-1; TRBD1 matches at 12 bases. Trimming cost V 3 bases and J 6 bases; bases outside gene matches: 11. Per the germline V gene, CDR1 is MDHEN and CDR2 is SYDVKM. The CDR3 is made up of 17 amino acids. CDR3 sequence (DNA): TGTGCCAGCAGTTTCCCACTGACCGGGACAGGGGGCCCTGAAGCTTTCTAT. Translating gives CASSFPLTGTGGPEAFY.